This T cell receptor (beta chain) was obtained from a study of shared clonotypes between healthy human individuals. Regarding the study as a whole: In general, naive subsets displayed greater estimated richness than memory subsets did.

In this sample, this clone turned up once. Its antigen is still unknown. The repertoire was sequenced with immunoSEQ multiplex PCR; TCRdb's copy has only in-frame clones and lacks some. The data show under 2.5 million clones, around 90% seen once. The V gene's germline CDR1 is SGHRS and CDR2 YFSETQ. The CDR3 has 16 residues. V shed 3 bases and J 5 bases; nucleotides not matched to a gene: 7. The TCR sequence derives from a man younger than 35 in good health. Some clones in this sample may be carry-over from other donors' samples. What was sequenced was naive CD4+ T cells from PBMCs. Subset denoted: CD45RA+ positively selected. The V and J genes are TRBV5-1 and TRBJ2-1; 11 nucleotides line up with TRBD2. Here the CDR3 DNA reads TGCGCCAGCAGCTCCGGACAGACTAGCGGGGACAATGAGCAGTTCTTC. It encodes CASSSGQTSGDNEQFF.